This T cell receptor beta chain was recorded in a study of siplizumab effects on memory and regulatory T cells. Findings of the study overall: In siplizumab conditions, mappable alloreactive CD4+ clones averaged approximately 70% Treg-derived, against 25% to 30% in controls. No naive or memory phenotype could be assigned to roughly 75-95% of proliferating clones.

Per-sample assaying covered 95,000 to 100,000 TCR templates. Some clones are missing from TCRdb's copy, which holds only in-frame ones; the method was immunoSEQ multiplex PCR. This sample has about 100,000 clones, with about 94% found just once. The V gene's germline CDR1 is SEHNR and CDR2 FQNEAQ (reference sequence). CDR3 length: 16 residues. V gave up 1 base and J gave up 7 bases; unmatched junction bases: 8. Comments on this clone: The target antigen is unknown.

The sample was non-Treg CD4+ T cells sorted from blood. The chain is built from TRBV7-9 and TRBJ2-1; TRBD2 agrees at 9 bases. This sequence originates from a human donor in good health. CDR3 region: CASSLGLAGFRNEQFF. CDR3 DNA: TGTGCCAGCAGCTTAGGCCTAGCGGGGTTTAGGAATGAGCAGTTCTTC.